The clone carrying this TCR beta chain has ten or more counts. Its antigen is currently unknown. The sample originates from a study of T cells after posttransplantation cyclophosphamide. Measured with immunoSEQ multiplex PCR; TCRdb has only the in-frame clones, and not every one. The sample includes 20,000 to 25,000 clones, none of them occurring once. Germline V gene lookup returns CDR1 MNHEY and CDR2 SVGAGI. V trimming: 5 bases; J trimming: 9 bases; junction bases outside the gene matches: 8. This CDR3 has 14 amino acids. Whole-study results and caveats: Later post-transplant blood repertoires were often dominated by donor CD8+ memory clones.

The TCR originated in a woman between 45 and 65 years old in good health, CMV-negative, and a related stem cell transplant donor. This chain connects TRBV6-5 to TRBJ2-1, with 9 bases identical to TRBD2. What was sequenced was PBMCs. The CDR3 nucleotides read TGTGCCAGCAGTAAACGAGCGGGAGGAACTGAGCAGTTCTTC. Its protein product is CASSKRAGGTEQFF.